One and the same sample provided the 15 T cell receptor beta chains below, sequenced in a study of blood T cell repertoires in COVID-19. Assay used: immunoSEQ multiplex PCR; TCRdb lists only in-frame clones, some missing. The sample contains 110,000 or so clones, 70% to 90% of which appear only once. Sequenced: peripheral blood. These receptor sequences come from a woman aged 60-70 years with acute or convalescent COVID-19.

The chain recombines TRBV7-9 with TRBJ1-5, with D maybe TRBD1 (5 bases). CDR3 size: 13 residues. Trimming removed 6 bases at V and 3 bases at J, with 9 bases between. CDR1 and CDR2 (germline): SEHNR, FQNEAQ (reference sequence). DNA of the CDR3: TGTGCCAGCAGGCGGGGCCTCAATCAGCCCCAGCATTTT. The encoded protein is CASRRGLNQPQHF.

The rearrangement uses TRBV25-1 and TRBJ1-1, with D uncertain. The CDR3 has 13 amino acids. CDR1 and CDR2 from the germline V gene are MGHDK and SYGVNS. Trimming cost V 6 bases and J 2 bases, with 10 bases left between them. DNA for the CDR3: TGTGCCAGCAGGAGACAAGAAAACACTGAAGCTTTCTTT. This gives the protein CASRRQENTEAFF.

This clone came up a few times. The CDR3 nucleotides read TGTGCCACCAGCAGAGACCGGGACAGGAGGAGTTCCTACGAGCAGTACTTC. The encoded protein is CATSRDRDRRSSYEQYF. The chain carries TRBV15 and TRBJ2-7, with 8 nucleotides matching TRBD1. Trimming at V came to 0 bases and at J to 1 base, leaving 8 bases not matched to a gene. The CDR3 sequence is 17 residues long. CDR1 is LNHNV and CDR2 is YYDKDF in the germline V gene (reference sequence). The full variable domain, with the rest looked up from reference TRBV15 and TRBJ2-7, is DAMVIQNPRYQVTQFGKPVTLSCSQTLNHNVMYWYQQKSSQAPKLLFHYYDKDFNNEADTPDNFQSRRPNTSFCFLDIRSPGLGDTAMYLCATSRDRDRRSSYEQYFGPGTRLTVT.

This chain connects TRBV28 to TRBJ2-7; D is ambiguous. The CDR3 runs to 11 residues. Germline V gives CDR1 MDHEN, CDR2 SYDVKM. Trimming cost V 11 bases and J 3 bases, with 11 bases left between them. CDR3 residues: CASGWLYEQYF. Here the CDR3 DNA reads TGTGCCTCCGGGTGGCTCTACGAGCAGTACTTC.

This chain joins TRBV7-6 and TRBJ1-2; D call uncertain. The length of the CDR3 is 18 residues. CDR1 and CDR2 (germline): SGHVS, FNYEAQ. V was cut by 3 bases and J by 3 bases, with 23 bases left in between. The chain's CDR3 is CASSFNPAGLTPYYGYTF. The DNA for the CDR3 is TGTGCCAGCAGCTTTAACCCGGCAGGCCTCACACCCTACTATGGCTACACCTTC.

J is TRBJ1-6 and V is TRBV4-1; TRBD1 matches at 8 bases. Germline V lookup: CDR1 MGHRA, CDR2 YSYEKL. The CDR3 extends over 15 amino acids. V was pared by 4 bases and J by 10 bases, with 9 bases of the junction left unmatched. CDR3 coding DNA: TGCGCCAGCAGCCTCCAAGACAGGGGAGGATCACCCCTCCACTTT. It translates to CASSLQDRGGSPLHF.

The chain links TRBV30 to TRBJ2-7; maybe TRBD2 (7 bases). V gave up 5 bases and J gave up 1 base, with 27 bases separating them. Germline CDR1 and CDR2: GTSNPN and SVGIG (reference sequence). The CDR3 is 18 residues long. The CDR3 protein is CAWVSGFRGGHNSYEQYF. In DNA form, the CDR3 reads TGTGCCTGGGTTTCTGGTTTTCGCGGGGGCCACAATTCCTACGAGCAGTACTTC. Drawing the rest from reference TRBV30 and TRBJ2-7, the complete variable domain is SQTIHQWPATLVQPVGSPLSLECTVEGTSNPNLYWYRQAAGRGLQLLFYSVGIGQISSEVPQNLSASRPQDRQFILSSKKLLLSDSGFYLCAWVSGFRGGHNSYEQYFGPGTRLTVT.

The chain uses TRBV7-2 and TRBJ2-3; 7 bases align to TRBD2. Germline lookup yields CDR1 SGHTA and CDR2 FQGNSA. The CDR3 has 16 residues. V lost 6 bases and J lost 0; bases outside the gene matches: 9. CDR3 sequence reads: CASRKGDYLSTDTQYF. The CDR3 nucleotides are TGTGCCAGCAGGAAAGGGGACTACCTTAGCACAGATACGCAGTATTTT. The whole variable domain, filled in from reference TRBV7-2 and TRBJ2-3, reads GAGVSQSPSNKVTEKGKDVELRCDPISGHTALYWYRQSLGQGLEFLIYFQGNSAPDKSGLPSDRFSAERTGGSVSTLTIQRTQQEDSAVYLCASRKGDYLSTDTQYFGPGTRLTVL.

A remark on this clone: The same CDR3 arises from other DNA sequences in this sample as well. CDR3 amino acids: CASSPRDSPYEQYF. In nucleotides, the CDR3 is TGTGCCAGCAGCCCCCGGGACTCTCCCTACGAGCAGTACTTC. The rearrangement uses TRBV28 and TRBJ2-7; maybe TRBD2 (6 bases). CDR1 and CDR2 (germline): MDHEN, SYDVKM. The CDR3 sequence is 14 residues long. The germline V and J ends were trimmed by 6 bases and 2 bases, with 14 bases remaining between them. The variable domain in full, completed from reference TRBV28 and TRBJ2-7, reads DVKVTQSSRYLVKRTGEKVFLECVQDMDHENMFWYRQDPGLGLRLIYFSYDVKMKEKGDIPEGYSVSREKKERFSLILESASTNQTSMYLCASSPRDSPYEQYFGPGTRLTVT.

The genes are TRBV28 and TRBJ2-1, with a possible D match to TRBD2 (7 bases). V lost 8 bases and J 7 bases, leaving 15 bases between the germline ends. The CDR3 runs to 13 residues. CDR1 is MDHEN and CDR2 is SYDVKM in the germline V gene. The chain's CDR3 is CASLRGARNEQFF. The CDR3 DNA follows: TGTGCCAGCCTCCGGGGGGCGCGGAATGAGCAGTTCTTC.

There are a few counts of this clone. The chain recombines TRBV21-1 with TRBJ2-7; the table's D call, TRBD2, was not checked against the DNA. TRBV21-1 is shown as a pseudogene. This CDR3 region has 19 residues. The CDR3 DNA reads TGTGCCAGCAGCATAAAGACTAGCGGGATAAGGAGCCTCCCCTACGAGCAGTACTTC. Its protein product is CASSIKTSGIRSLPYEQYF.

The V call is TRBV7-8, the J call TRBJ2-7; possibly TRBD2 for D (6 bases). Trimming left V 5 bases short and J 3 bases short, with 20 bases between. The V gene's germline CDR1 is SGHVS and CDR2 FQNEAQ. The CDR3 loop spans 16 amino acids. In DNA, the CDR3 is TGTGCCAGCAGCATCGGGACTTCCACGACTTACTACGAGCAGTACTTC. It encodes CASSIGTSTTYYEQYF.

CDR3 in amino acids: CASRLQGVIGQPQHF. The CDR3 DNA reads as TGTGCCAGCCGTCTTCAGGGCGTAATCGGTCAGCCCCAGCATTTT. The chain carries TRBV27 and TRBJ1-5; TRBD1 is a possible D gene (5 bases). The V gene's germline CDR1 is MNHEY and CDR2 SMNVEV (reference sequence). The CDR3 covers 15 residues. Trimming left V 8 bases short and J 6 bases short, with 20 bases between.

The chain uses TRBV6-5 and TRBJ1-3; weak D call: TRBD1 (5 bases). The CDR3 runs to 12 residues. Trimming stripped 10 bases from V and 3 bases from J, with 10 bases between. Germline assignment: CDR1 MNHEY and CDR2 SVGAGI. CDR3: CATQGYGNTIYF. The CDR3, as DNA: TGTGCCACCCAGGGCTATGGAAACACCATATATTTT.

The gene calls are TRBV2 and TRBJ2-7, with unresolved D. CDR1 SNHLY and CDR2 FYNNEI come from the germline V gene. V was pared by 1 base and J by 4 bases, with 8 bases between. The CDR3 extends over 13 amino acids. CDR3 DNA sequence: TGTGCCAGCAGTGAAGTAACGACTTACGAGCAGTACTTC. This sequence encodes CASSEVTTYEQYF.